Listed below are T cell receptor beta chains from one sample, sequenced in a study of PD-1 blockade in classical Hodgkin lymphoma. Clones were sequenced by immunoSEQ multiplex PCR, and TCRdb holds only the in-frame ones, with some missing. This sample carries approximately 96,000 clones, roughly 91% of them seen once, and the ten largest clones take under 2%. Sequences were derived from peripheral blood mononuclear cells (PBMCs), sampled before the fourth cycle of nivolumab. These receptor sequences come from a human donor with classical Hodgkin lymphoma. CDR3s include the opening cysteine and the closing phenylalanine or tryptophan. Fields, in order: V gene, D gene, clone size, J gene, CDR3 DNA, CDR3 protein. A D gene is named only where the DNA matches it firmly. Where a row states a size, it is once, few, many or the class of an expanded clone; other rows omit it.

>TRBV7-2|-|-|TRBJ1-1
TGTGCCAGCAGCTTTACAGGGACAAGGAACACTGAAGCTTTCTTT
CASSFTGTRNTEAFF
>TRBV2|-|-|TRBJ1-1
TGTGCCAGCAGCGACAGTAGGACAGCTGTGAACACTGAAGCTTTCTTT
CASSDSRTAVNTEAFF
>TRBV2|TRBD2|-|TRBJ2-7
TGTGCCAGCTTATCGAGCGGGAGTGGCTACGAGCAGTACTTC
CASLSSGSGYEQYF
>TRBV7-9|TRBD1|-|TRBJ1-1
TGTGCCAGCAGCTGGACAGGGGCGAACACTGAAGCTTTCTTT
CASSWTGANTEAFF
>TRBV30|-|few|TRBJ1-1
TGTGCCTGGCGGGGCAGGAACACTGAAGCTTTCTTT
CAWRGRNTEAFF
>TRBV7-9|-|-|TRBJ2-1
TGTGCCAGCAGCGCAACGAGCGAATTCAATGAGCAGTTCTTC
CASSATSEFNEQFF
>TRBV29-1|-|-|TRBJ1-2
TGCAGCGTTGAACCCGCGGGAGTTTATGGCTACACCTTC
CSVEPAGVYGYTF
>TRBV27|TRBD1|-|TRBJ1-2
TGTGCCAGCAGTCGGGACAGGATCTATGGCTACACCTTC
CASSRDRIYGYTF
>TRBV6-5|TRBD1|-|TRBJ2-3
TGTGCCAGCAGCCCCACCGGGACAGGGACTTATACGCAGTATTTT
CASSPTGTGTYTQYF
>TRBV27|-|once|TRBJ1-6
TGTGCCAGCAGTTTACTTAGAGACAGGCCCCTCCACTTT
CASSLLRDRPLHF
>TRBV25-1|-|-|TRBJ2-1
TGTGCCAGCAGTGAAAAATTAGCGAGTAGAGAGCAGTTCTTC
CASSEKLASREQFF
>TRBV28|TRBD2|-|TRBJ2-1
TGTGCCAGCAGGGGAGGCGGGAGCTCCTACAATGAGCAGTTCTTC
CASRGGGSSYNEQFF
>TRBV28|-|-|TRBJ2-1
TGTGCCAGCAGCTCCCCCCCAGGGGCACCCCGTGGTAATGAGCAGTTCTTC
CASSSPPGAPRGNEQFF
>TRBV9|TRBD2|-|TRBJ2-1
TGTGCCAGCAGCGTAGGAATACTAGCGGGCAATGAGCAGTTCTTC
CASSVGILAGNEQFF
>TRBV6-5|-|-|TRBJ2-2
TGTGCCAGCAGTTTAGGGGTGGGCACCGGGGAGCTGTTTTTT
CASSLGVGTGELFF
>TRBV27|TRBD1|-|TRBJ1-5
TGTGCCAGCAGCCCGGACAGGGATCAGCCCCAGCATTTT
CASSPDRDQPQHF
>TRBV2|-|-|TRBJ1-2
TGTGCCAGCAGTCCGGTAGGCTACACCTTC
CASSPVGYTF
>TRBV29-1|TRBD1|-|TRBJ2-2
TGCAGCGTACAAGGGGGCAACGGGGAGCTGTTTTTT
CSVQGGNGELFF
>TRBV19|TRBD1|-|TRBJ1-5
TGTGCCAGTAGTACTTCTCAGGGGGGAAATAATCAGCCCCAGCATTTT
CASSTSQGGNNQPQHF
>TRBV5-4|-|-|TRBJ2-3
TGTGCCAGCAGCTTCGGGGGATTGGCAGATACGCAGTATTTT
CASSFGGLADTQYF
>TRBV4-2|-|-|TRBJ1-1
TGTGCCAGCAGCCAAGTCAGGGACCCTGAAGCTTTCTTT
CASSQVRDPEAFF
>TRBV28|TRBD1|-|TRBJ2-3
TGTGCCAGCAGTTTGGGACAGGGGGCTCCCGATACGCAGTATTTT
CASSLGQGAPDTQYF
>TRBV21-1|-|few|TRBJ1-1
TGTGCCAGCAACGACAGCTCTAACACTGAAGCTTTCTTT
CASNDSSNTEAFF
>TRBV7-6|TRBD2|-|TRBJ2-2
TGTGCCAGCAGCCCACTAGCGGGAGGGCCTGGCACCGGGGAGCTGTTTTTT
CASSPLAGGPGTGELFF
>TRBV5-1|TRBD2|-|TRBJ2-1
TGCGCCAGCAGCTTGGACATGGGACTATTATACAATGAGCAGTTCTTC
CASSLDMGLLYNEQFF
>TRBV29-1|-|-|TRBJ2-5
TGCAGCGGTGGGGGCCAAAGAGAGACCCAGTACTTC
CSGGGQRETQYF
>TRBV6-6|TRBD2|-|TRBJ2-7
TGTGCCAGCAGCGGAAGCGGGAGAGGAGGCTACGAGCAGTACTTC
CASSGSGRGGYEQYF
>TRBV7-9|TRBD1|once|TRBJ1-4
TGTGCCAGCAGCGCGGACAGGTCTAATGAAAAACTGTTTTTT
CASSADRSNEKLFF
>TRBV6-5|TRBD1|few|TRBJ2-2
TGTGCCAGCAGTCCCAGGGGGACCGGGGAGCTGTTTTTT
CASSPRGTGELFF
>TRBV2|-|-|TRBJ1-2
TGTGCCAGCAGTGCCAGGACAGTTTATTCTAACTATGGCTACACCTTC
CASSARTVYSNYGYTF
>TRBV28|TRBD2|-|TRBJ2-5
TGTGCCAGCAGCCTTGGACTAGCGGGAGGTTATGAGACCCAGTACTTC
CASSLGLAGGYETQYF
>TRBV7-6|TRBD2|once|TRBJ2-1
TGTGCCAGCAGCTTAACTGAGGAGGCGGGAGGGGCCTACAATGAGCAGTTCTTC
CASSLTEEAGGAYNEQFF
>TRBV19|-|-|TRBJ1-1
TGTGCCAGTAGACCTGGCGCGGGGAGCCGAGGAACCCCTGAAGCTTTCTTT
CASRPGAGSRGTPEAFF
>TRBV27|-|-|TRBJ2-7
TGTGCCAGCAGCCGATATGGGTACGAGCAGTACTTC
CASSRYGYEQYF
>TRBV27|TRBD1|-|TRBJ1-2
TGTGCCAGCAGTCCTCGGGGACAGGGGATGGGGTATGGCTACACCTTC
CASSPRGQGMGYGYTF
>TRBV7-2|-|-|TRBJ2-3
TGTGCCAGCAGCTACCTTGGTACGCAGTATTTT
CASSYLGTQYF
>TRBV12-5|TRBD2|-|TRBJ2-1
TGTGCTAGTGGTCCGTCGGTTAGCGGGAGTTCCCTCTACAATGAGCAGTTCTTC
CASGPSVSGSSLYNEQFF
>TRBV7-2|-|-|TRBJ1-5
TGTGCCAGCAGCTTAGAACAGGGTGGGTGCAATCAGCCCCAGCATTTT
CASSLEQGGCNQPQHF
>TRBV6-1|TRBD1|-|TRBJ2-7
TGTGCCAGCAGGGTACGGCAGGGGGCCTACGAGCAGTACTTC
CASRVRQGAYEQYF
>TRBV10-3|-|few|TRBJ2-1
TGTGCCATCAGTGACAGTTCCCGGGGAGATGAGCAGTTCTTC
CAISDSSRGDEQFF
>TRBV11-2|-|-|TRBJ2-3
TGTGCCAGCAGCTTAGGCCGGGGCGGGGTTACGCAGTATTTT
CASSLGRGGVTQYF
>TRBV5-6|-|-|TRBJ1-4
TGTGCCAGCTGCTGGGCAGGGAAGAATGAAAAACTGTTTTTT
CASCWAGKNEKLFF
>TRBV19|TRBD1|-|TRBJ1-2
TGTGCCAGTAGTACCCCGCGACAGGGGGCGGGGGAATATGGCTACACCTTC
CASSTPRQGAGEYGYTF
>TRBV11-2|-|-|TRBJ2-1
TGTGCCAGCAGCTTTGAGGTTACCTACAATGAGCAGTTCTTC
CASSFEVTYNEQFF
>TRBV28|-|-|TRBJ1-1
TGTGCCAGCAGTCCCCCCGCTGGGTTCCGAGCTTTCTTT
CASSPPAGFRAFF
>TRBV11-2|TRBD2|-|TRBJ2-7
TGTGCCAGCAGACATGGGACTAGCGGGAGGGCCTCCTACGAGCAGTACTTC
CASRHGTSGRASYEQYF
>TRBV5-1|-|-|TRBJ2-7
TGCGCCAGCAGCTTCGGGGACGTATACGAGCAGTACTTC
CASSFGDVYEQYF
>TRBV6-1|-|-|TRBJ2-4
TGTGCCAGCAGCCCGGGGCCCCGCCAAAACATTCAGTACTTC
CASSPGPRQNIQYF
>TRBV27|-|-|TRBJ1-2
TGTGCCAGCAGGACCGGCGCGACCCCCACCTATGGCTACACCTTC
CASRTGATPTYGYTF
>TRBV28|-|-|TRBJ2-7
TGTGCCAGCAGGCCCGTAGGGGTCTACGAGCAGTACTTC
CASRPVGVYEQYF